One sample yielded the 24 T cell receptor beta chains listed below, sequenced in a study of shared clonotypes between healthy human individuals. CD8 cells regarded as naive lacked CD45RO, were positively chosen for CCR7, and omitted terminally differentiated effector memory CD45RA+ cells. Generated by immunoSEQ multiplex PCR, the TCRdb table keeps only in-frame clones and is missing some. This sample carries over 2,000,000 clones, 93% of them seen once, and the ten largest clones take 1.5% to 2%. The sample was naive CD8+ T cells from PBMCs. Every receptor here comes from a man aged 18 to 29 in good health. Some clones in this sample may be carry-over from other donors' samples.

Here the CDR3 DNA reads TGTGCCAGCAGCTTAGGTCGGATTCTCGGGGCCAACGTCCTGACTTTC. Protein sequence: CASSLGRILGANVLTF. The V call is TRBV7-6, the J call TRBJ2-6; D not certain. This CDR3 comprises 16 residues. CDR1 is SGHVS and CDR2 is FNYEAQ in the germline V gene. Between the trimmed V and J ends, which lost 1 base and 4 bases, there was a span of 11 bases.

Turning to this clone: The sample holds other DNA sequences that translate to the same CDR3. The chain uses TRBV5-1 and TRBJ2-7; D gene unclear. The CDR3 runs 12 residues. Germline V gene lookup returns CDR1 SGHRS and CDR2 YFSETQ. V gave up 0 bases and J gave up 6 bases, with 7 bases separating them. In DNA form, the CDR3 reads TGCGCCAGCAGCTTGGTCGTGGGCGAGCAGTACTTC. Amino acids: CASSLVVGEQYF. Supplemented by reference TRBV5-1 and TRBJ2-7, the full variable domain reads KAGVTQTPRYLIKTRGQQVTLSCSPISGHRSVSWYQQTPGQGLQFLFEYFSETQRNKGNFPGRFSGRQFSNSRSEMNVSTLELGDSALYLCASSLVVGEQYFGPGTRLTVT.

V usage is TRBV25-1 and J usage is TRBJ2-3; D uncertain. The CDR3 is made up of 11 amino acids. V lost 8 bases to trimming and J lost 5 bases, with 8 bases between them. Germline lookup yields CDR1 MGHDK and CDR2 SYGVNS. In nucleotides, the CDR3 is TGTGCCAGCTCGGAAGGAGATACGCAGTATTTT. It codes for CASSEGDTQYF.

Concerning this clone itself: This sample also contains other DNA sequences that code for the same CDR3. The V gene is TRBV30, the J gene TRBJ1-5, with D possibly being TRBD1 (5 bases). CDR1 GTSNPN and CDR2 SVGIG come from the germline V gene (reference sequence). V was shortened by 0 bases and J by 6 bases, with 12 bases between the two germline ends. This CDR3 contains 14 residues. CDR3 DNA: TGTGCCTGGAGTGTACCGGGGGGGGGTCAGCCCCAGCATTTT. Translated, it gives CAWSVPGGGQPQHF.

With respect to this clone: The identical CDR3 is also encoded by other nucleotide sequences in the sample. This chain links TRBV9 with TRBJ2-7; no definite D call. The CDR3 covers 12 residues. Per the germline V gene, CDR1 is SGDLS and CDR2 is YYNGEE. Trimming removed 4 bases at V and 2 bases at J, with 7 bases between. The CDR3 loop is CASSPGAYEQYF. The CDR3 nucleotides are TGTGCCAGCAGCCCTGGGGCCTACGAGCAGTACTTC.

The J gene is TRBJ2-7, the V gene TRBV19; unclear D gene. Trimming took off 3 bases at V and 2 bases at J, with 5 bases between the two ends. The CDR3 consists of 12 residues. Germline V gene lookup returns CDR1 LNHDA and CDR2 SQIVND (reference sequence). CDR3 region: CASSMSPYEQYF. The CDR3 region has the DNA TGTGCCAGTAGTATGTCGCCCTACGAGCAGTACTTC.

Here the CDR3 DNA reads TGTGCCTGGGGCAGTTTGAACACTGAAGCTTTCTTT. Amino acids: CAWGSLNTEAFF. This chain connects TRBV30 to TRBJ1-1; D gene ambiguous. Germline V gene sequence: CDR1 GTSNPN, CDR2 SVGIG (reference sequence). This CDR3 is 12 amino acids long. V was shortened by 5 bases and J by 0 bases, with 7 bases between the two germline ends.

The chain carries TRBV5-1 and TRBJ2-2; D unresolved. This CDR3 region has 11 residues. The germline CDR1 and CDR2 sequences are SGHRS and YFSETQ. V was cut by 6 bases and J by 6 bases, with 6 bases left in between. The CDR3 nucleotides read TGCGCCAGCAAAGCCCCCGGGGAGCTGTTTTTT. Translated: CASKAPGELFF. Full variable domain (rest looked up from reference TRBV5-1 and TRBJ2-2): KAGVTQTPRYLIKTRGQQVTLSCSPISGHRSVSWYQQTPGQGLQFLFEYFSETQRNKGNFPGRFSGRQFSNSRSEMNVSTLELGDSALYLCASKAPGELFFGEGSRLTVL.

The J gene is TRBJ1-2, the V gene TRBV27; 10 bases are shared with TRBD1. CDR1 is MNHEY, CDR2 SMNVEV, per germline (reference sequence). V shed 5 bases, J shed 4 bases, and the junction held 7 bases outside the gene matches. The CDR3 sequence is 15 residues long. The CDR3 spells CASSRMTGGPYGYTF. Here the CDR3 DNA reads TGTGCCAGCAGTAGGATGACAGGGGGCCCCTATGGCTACACCTTC.

This clone was seen once. V usage is TRBV11-2 and J usage is TRBJ1-2; 7 positions agree with TRBD1. The germline CDR1 and CDR2 sequences are SGHAT and FQNNGV. This CDR3 is 14 amino acids long. J lost 3 bases, V lost 7 bases, and 8 bases had no gene match. In DNA, the CDR3 is TGTGCCAGCACCCTAGGGGGCAGGGACTATGGCTACACCTTC. Its translation is CASTLGGRDYGYTF.

V and J are TRBV2 and TRBJ2-2; 11 positions agree with TRBD2. With V trimmed by 7 bases and J by 1 base, 8 bases remained unmatched. Germline V CDR1 and CDR2: SNHLY, FYNNEI. The CDR3 totals 17 residues. The CDR3: CASTHRLAGLNTGELFF. As DNA, the CDR3 is TGTGCCAGCACACACCGACTAGCGGGACTGAACACCGGGGAGCTGTTTTTT.

The V and J genes are TRBV7-8 and TRBJ2-7; unclear D gene. The germline V gene has CDR1 SGHVS and CDR2 FQNEAQ. V shed 1 base and J shed 3 bases, with 16 bases lying between them. The CDR3 has 16 amino acids. CDR3 nucleotides: TGTGCCAGCAGCTTAGATTCGGTTCAGGCCGACTACGAGCAGTACTTC. This translates into CASSLDSVQADYEQYF.

The chain combines TRBV7-8 with TRBJ2-7, with 10 bases fitting TRBD1. The CDR3 runs to 14 residues. The J segment lost 4 bases and the V segment lost 5 bases, leaving 5 bases of the junction unmatched. Germline V gives CDR1 SGHVS, CDR2 FQNEAQ. The CDR3 coding sequence is TGTGCCAGCAGCCCGGGGGGACAGGGGTACGAGCAGTACTTC. Translated, it gives CASSPGGQGYEQYF.

The chain employs TRBV28 and TRBJ1-5; D gene ambiguous. Trimming removed 5 bases at V and 1 base at J, with 9 bases between. This CDR3 is built from 14 residues. Germline-derived CDR1 and CDR2 are MDHEN and SYDVKM. The CDR3 protein is CASSNLQSNQPQHF. As DNA, the CDR3 is TGTGCCAGCAGTAACCTTCAGAGCAATCAGCCCCAGCATTTT.

The J gene is TRBJ2-7, the V gene TRBV2; 8 positions match TRBD2. This CDR3 comprises 13 residues. Per the germline V gene, CDR1 is SNHLY and CDR2 is FYNNEI. J gave up 4 bases and V 4 bases, and 3 bases lay outside the gene matches. CDR3 DNA: TGTGCCAGCAGTGGCGGGGGGTTATACGAGCAGTACTTC. This codes for CASSGGGLYEQYF.

A few counts support this clone. This rearrangement joins TRBV30 to TRBJ1-1; tentative D call: TRBD1 (5 bases). The V and J ends lost 0 bases and 3 bases respectively, with 14 bases between them. The CDR3 is 15 amino acids. The germline gives CDR1 GTSNPN, CDR2 SVGIG (reference sequence). The CDR3 DNA sequence: TGTGCCTGGAGTGTATGGCGTCAGGGATACACTGAAGCTTTCTTT. Translated: CAWSVWRQGYTEAFF.

The genes are TRBV5-1 and TRBJ2-1, with 11 bases aligning to TRBD2. Germline CDR1 and CDR2: SGHRS and YFSETQ. The CDR3 has 18 residues. V gave up 0 bases and J gave up 5 bases; unmatched junction bases: 10. CDR3 sequence: CASSLVPPLAGENNEQFF. CDR3 nucleotide sequence: TGCGCCAGCAGCTTGGTACCCCCACTAGCGGGAGAAAACAATGAGCAGTTCTTC.

The CDR3, as DNA: TGTGCCACCAGCAGAGATCAGGGGACTAGGTACGAGCAGTACTTC. This translates into CATSRDQGTRYEQYF. The rearrangement links TRBV15 to TRBJ2-7; 8 positions match TRBD2. CDR1 and CDR2 from the germline V gene are LNHNV and YYDKDF (reference sequence). The CDR3 consists of 15 residues. J was trimmed by 4 bases and V by 0 bases; bases with no gene match: 5.

CDR3 coding DNA: TGTGCCATCAGTGAGACCAAGGGGGACGGGCATACGCAGTATTTT. This gives the protein CAISETKGDGHTQYF. The chain is built from TRBV10-3 and TRBJ2-3, with D tentatively TRBD1 (6 bases). The V gene lost 2 bases and the J gene lost 7 bases, with 16 bases spanning the gap. The germline V gene encodes CDR1 ENHRY and CDR2 SYGVKD. CDR3 length: 15 amino acids.

The rearrangement joins TRBV9 to TRBJ1-1; D gene uncertain. The CDR3 spans 15 residues. From germline, CDR1 is SGDLS and CDR2 YYNGEE. Trimming cost V 0 bases and J 3 bases, with 12 bases left between them. The CDR3 region has the DNA TGTGCCAGCAGCGTAGTTCCAGGAGCCCACACTGAAGCTTTCTTT. Protein sequence: CASSVVPGAHTEAFF.

The chain links TRBV7-9 to TRBJ2-1; 9 nucleotides agree with TRBD2. The CDR3 spans 15 residues. CDR1 and CDR2 (germline): SEHNR, FQNEAQ (reference sequence). Trimming cost V 5 bases and J 9 bases; bases outside gene matches: 11. CDR3 nucleotides: TGTGCCAGCAGCCCGTCGCGGGAGGGTAAGGGTGAGCAGTTCTTC. Its translation: CASSPSREGKGEQFF.

The chain carries TRBV28 and TRBJ2-7; no clear D. The germline V gene has CDR1 MDHEN and CDR2 SYDVKM. The CDR3 is 13 amino acids. V was trimmed by 5 bases and J by 0 bases, leaving 8 bases between them. The DNA for the CDR3 is TGTGCCAGCAGTCCACTTAGCTCCTACGAGCAGTACTTC. This translates into CASSPLSSYEQYF.

The V gene is TRBV9, the J gene TRBJ2-3, with 8 bases matching TRBD2. With 0 bases clipped from V and 5 bases from J, the junction kept 8 bases outside the gene matches. The length of the CDR3 is 16 residues. The germline V gene has CDR1 SGDLS and CDR2 YYNGEE. The CDR3 loop is CASSVVASGRGDTQYF. The CDR3, as DNA: TGTGCCAGCAGCGTAGTCGCTAGCGGGCGGGGAGATACGCAGTATTTT. The full variable domain, completed using reference TRBV9 and TRBJ2-3, is DSGVTQTPKHLITATGQRVTLRCSPRSGDLSVYWYQQSLDQGLQFLIQYYNGEERAKGNILERFSAQQFPDLHSELNLSSLELGDSALYFCASSVVASGRGDTQYFGPGTRLTVL.

The chain couples TRBV4-2 to TRBJ2-7; 14 bases map to TRBD2. CDR1 and CDR2 (germline): LGHNA, YNFKEQ. The CDR3 has 16 amino acids. J gave up 0 bases and V 4 bases, and 2 bases lay outside the gene matches. The CDR3, as DNA: TGTGCCAGCAGCCTCGGGACTAGCGGGAGCTCCTACGAGCAGTACTTC. Amino acid sequence: CASSLGTSGSSYEQYF.